Listed here are 20 T cell receptor beta chains from one sample, sequenced in a study. MiXCR, run by TCRdb on the RT-PCR reads, gives a single entry per CDR3 protein. The sample includes about 700,000 distinct CDR3 sequences, approximately 15% of them seen just once. Material for sequencing was memory CD4+ T cells from blood. The receptors were gathered from a female donor in good health, serving as a healthy control.

This clonotype was counted many times. The chain combines TRBV7-2 with TRBJ2-1, with D uncertain. CDR3 length equals 14 residues. CDR1 is SGHTA, CDR2 FQGNSA, per germline. V was cut by 0 bases and J by 13 bases, with 16 bases left in between. CDR3 loop: CASSLAEFSGVQFF. The CDR3 nucleotides are TGTGCCAGCAGCTTAGCGGAATTTTCGGGTGTACAGTTCTTC.

This clonotype was found many times. The V call is TRBV12-3 or TRBV12-4, the J call TRBJ1-5; 7 bases match TRBD1. V dropped 8 bases and J dropped 10; count of bases not matched to a gene: 8. The CDR3 spans 12 residues. CDR3 coding DNA: TGTGCCAGCGACAGGGATAAAGGACCCCAGCATTTT. Its translation is CASDRDKGPQHF.

The chain employs TRBV20-1 and TRBJ2-5; D tentatively fits TRBD1 or TRBD2 (5 bases each). There are 13 residues in the CDR3. V was clipped by 5 bases and J by 1 base, with 11 bases between them. The germline CDR1 and CDR2 sequences are DFQATT and SNEGSKA (reference sequence). The CDR3 DNA is TGCAGTGCTGAACCGGGGCCCCAAGAGACCCAGTACTTC. Its translation is CSAEPGPQETQYF.

The rearrangement uses TRBV10-3 and TRBJ2-1, with 9 nucleotides matching TRBD1. J gave up 9 bases and V 1 base, and 10 bases lay outside the gene matches. This CDR3 comprises 16 residues. Germline lookup yields CDR1 ENHRY and CDR2 SYGVKD. CDR3 sequence reads: CAISEWGNRGRGEQFF. The CDR3 coding sequence is TGTGCCATCAGTGAGTGGGGCAACAGGGGGCGAGGTGAGCAGTTCTTC.

The rearrangement links TRBV7-9 to TRBJ2-5; no definite D call. V was pared by 4 bases and J by 1 base, with 13 bases between. From germline, CDR1 is SEHNR and CDR2 FQNEAQ (reference sequence). CDR3 length equals 15 residues. CDR3 sequence: CASSWEGRAQETQYF. CDR3 bases: TGTGCCAGCAGCTGGGAAGGACGGGCCCAAGAGACCCAGTACTTC.

This clonotype was observed at least ten times. V and J are TRBV7-2 and TRBJ2-4; D remains ambiguous. Germline CDR1 is SGHTA and CDR2 is FQGNSA. The CDR3 loop spans 12 amino acids. The V end was cut by 5 bases, the J end by 7 bases, with 9 bases between. CDR3 residues: CASSLRRNIQYF. CDR3 bases: TGTGCCAGCAGCCTCCGGCGCAACATTCAGTACTTC.

This clonotype showed up many times. This chain connects TRBV12-3 or TRBV12-4 to TRBJ1-3; no clear D. CDR3 size: 13 residues. The V end was cut by 7 bases, the J end by 0 bases, with 7 bases between. In DNA, the CDR3 is TGTGCCAGCACATCGGACTCTGGAAACACCATATATTTT. This translates into CASTSDSGNTIYF.

This clonotype appeared many times. The chain combines TRBV15 with TRBJ2-3; D gene unclear. With 1 base removed from V and 0 bases from J, the gap between germline ends came to 11 bases. Per germline, CDR1 LNHNV and CDR2 YYDKDF (reference sequence). This CDR3 has 16 residues. In nucleotides, the CDR3 is TGTGCCACCAGCAGAGGACGCATACCTAGCACAGATACGCAGTATTTT. Protein: CATSRGRIPSTDTQYF.

The rearrangement joins TRBV5-4 to TRBJ2-1, with D unclear. The CDR3 runs 13 residues. Trimming stripped 3 bases from V and 9 bases from J, with 13 bases between. Germline V lookup: CDR1 SGHNT, CDR2 YYREEE (reference sequence). CDR3 residues: CASSSVGLGEQFF. DNA for the CDR3: TGTGCCAGCAGCTCGGTAGGGCTCGGTGAGCAGTTCTTC.

This clonotype was seen ten or more times. The chain couples TRBV20-1 to TRBJ2-5; tentatively, D is TRBD2 (6 bases). This CDR3 has 17 amino acids. CDR1 and CDR2 from the germline V gene are DFQATT and SNEGSKA (reference sequence). V was shortened by 0 bases and J by 2 bases, with 19 bases between the two germline ends. The CDR3 DNA reads TGCAGTGCTAGAGATCCTCGGGGGAGGAGAGGGCAAGAGACCCAGTACTTC. This gives the protein CSARDPRGRRGQETQYF.

The chain has TRBV20-1 and TRBJ2-7, with D uncertain. Germline CDR1 DFQATT, CDR2 SNEGSKA (reference sequence). The length of the CDR3 is 13 residues. V lost 3 bases and J 3 bases, leaving 12 bases between the germline ends. The CDR3 DNA reads TGCAGTGCTAGCTCCTCCTCGCGCTACGAGCAGTACTTC. Translated: CSASSSSRYEQYF.

This clonotype has more than one count but fewer than ten. The chain recombines TRBV7-2 with TRBJ2-5, with D unresolved. Per the germline V gene, CDR1 is SGHTA and CDR2 is FQGNSA. The CDR3 is 13 residues long. With 5 bases removed from V and 0 bases from J, the gap between germline ends came to 7 bases. The DNA of the CDR3 is TGTGCCAGCAGCCCTCAGAACCAAGAGACCCAGTACTTC. This encodes CASSPQNQETQYF.

The rearrangement joins TRBV7-2 to TRBJ2-5; no definite D call. CDR3 size: 15 residues. V lost 1 base and J lost 1, with 10 bases in between. The germline gives CDR1 SGHTA, CDR2 FQGNSA. The CDR3 sequence: CASSLEGLGQETQYF. CDR3 DNA: TGTGCCAGCAGCTTAGAAGGCCTGGGCCAAGAGACCCAGTACTTC.

This clonotype was detected only a few times. The chain joins TRBV20-1 to TRBJ2-3; a possible D gene is TRBD2 (5 bases). Germline V gene lookup returns CDR1 DFQATT and CDR2 SNEGSKA (reference sequence). The CDR3 is 15 residues long. V was pared by 3 bases and J by 6 bases, with 19 bases between. For the CDR3, the DNA is TGCAGTGCTAGTCGCCCGGGAATTGTTCCGGATACGCAGTATTTT. Translated: CSASRPGIVPDTQYF.

This clonotype was seen more than once but under ten times. V usage is TRBV25-1 and J usage is TRBJ2-2, with D perhaps matching TRBD1 (5 bases). CDR1 and CDR2 (germline): MGHDK, SYGVNS. The CDR3 covers 16 residues. Trimming removed 2 bases at V and 6 bases at J, with 16 bases between. In nucleotides, the CDR3 is TGTGCCAGCAGTGAAAAAGGGGCCCCTATACCCGGGGAGCTGTTTTTT. It is translated as CASSEKGAPIPGELFF.

This clonotype has just a few counts. The rearrangement joins TRBV24-1 to TRBJ2-1; 9 nucleotides align to TRBD2. The CDR3 is made up of 16 amino acids. With 4 bases clipped from V and 5 bases from J, the junction kept 8 bases outside the gene matches. Germline V gene lookup returns CDR1 KGHDR and CDR2 SFDVKD. CDR3 DNA: TGTGCCACCAGTGACCCCAGCGGGAGGTCTAACAATGAGCAGTTCTTC. The encoded protein is CATSDPSGRSNNEQFF.

A few counts support this clonotype. The chain recombines TRBV5-1 with TRBJ2-3, with D unresolved. Germline values: CDR1 SGHRS, CDR2 YFSETQ. The CDR3 is made up of 15 amino acids. Trimming pared 3 bases from V and 2 bases from J, leaving 13 bases between. The CDR3 DNA is TGCGCCAGCAGCTCGCTCTTGGGGTCCACAGATACGCAGTATTTT. It translates to CASSSLLGSTDTQYF.

This chain uses TRBV7-7 with TRBJ1-3; 10 bases are shared with TRBD1. The length of the CDR3 is 18 residues. Losses at the gene ends were 5 bases for V and 0 bases for J; bases not matched to a gene: 10. The germline V gene encodes CDR1 SSHAT and CDR2 FNYEAQ (reference sequence). The CDR3 region is CASSKGDRGRSSGNTIYF. CDR3 sequence (DNA): TGTGCCAGCAGCAAGGGGGACAGGGGAAGATCCTCTGGAAACACCATATATTTT.

This clonotype appeared many times. V usage is TRBV6-5 and J usage is TRBJ2-7; the D is unclear. The CDR3 runs 15 residues. V lost 0 bases, J lost 5 bases, and 14 bases lay in between. Germline CDR1 MNHEY, CDR2 SVGAGI. CDR3 in amino acids: CASSYSPSLANEQYF. As DNA, the CDR3 is TGTGCCAGCAGTTACTCACCCTCACTCGCCAACGAGCAGTACTTC.

Only one count was recorded for this clonotype. The chain uses TRBV28 and TRBJ2-1, with 8 bases aligning to TRBD2. The CDR3 totals 12 residues. V dropped 5 bases and J dropped 10; count of bases not matched to a gene: 4. Germline CDR1 MDHEN, CDR2 SYDVKM. The CDR3 here is CASSRTSTEQFF. The CDR3 DNA sequence: TGTGCCAGCAGTAGGACTAGCACCGAGCAGTTCTTC.